This T cell receptor beta chain was obtained from a study of blood T cell repertoires in COVID-19. Only in-frame clones appear in the TCRdb table, and some are missing; sequencing was by immunoSEQ multiplex PCR. There are about 180,000 clones in the sample; around 86% occur only once, and roughly 7.5% lies in the top ten. Patients at the Seattle site were enrolled during active infection and followed longitudinally. This TCR was recovered from a woman aged 70-85 years with COVID-19, enrolled during active disease. The source material was peripheral blood.

DNA for the CDR3: TGTGCCAGCAGCCCTACTAGGCTTAGGTCCAATGAGCAGTTCTTC. Protein: CASSPTRLRSNEQFF. V usage is TRBV27 and J usage is TRBJ2-1; D may be TRBD2 (5 bases). V was clipped by 6 bases and J by 6 bases, with 18 bases between them. The CDR3 covers 15 residues. CDR1 is MNHEY and CDR2 is SMNVEV in the germline V gene (reference sequence).